These T cell receptor beta chains were read from a single sample in a study of identifying expanded T cells in peripheral blood. TCRdb's copy holds only in-frame clones and misses some; the assay was immunoSEQ multiplex PCR. Of about 50,000 clones in the sample, approximately 80% were seen once. What was sequenced was blood. The receptors originated from a person aged 18 to 70 in good health. Both conserved end residues are part of each CDR3.

v_call: TRBV15; j_call: TRBJ2-5; cdr3_aa: CATSRVAHRVQETQYF
v_call: TRBV2; j_call: TRBJ1-2; cdr3_aa: CASSPGQDRNYGYTF
v_call: TRBV19; j_call: TRBJ2-5; cdr3_aa: CASSIRIGTSETQYF
v_call: TRBV5-4; j_call: TRBJ2-4; cdr3_aa: CASSKGSGTSTIVAKNIQYF
v_call: TRBV18; j_call: TRBJ1-2; cdr3_aa: CASSPSQFYGYTF
v_call: TRBV2; j_call: TRBJ2-3; cdr3_aa: CASSENSDTQYF
v_call: TRBV9; j_call: TRBJ2-3; cdr3_aa: CASSGQDSDTQYF
v_call: TRBV25-1; j_call: TRBJ2-3; cdr3_aa: CASSDLRQGVPDTQYF
v_call: TRBV7-9; j_call: TRBJ2-3; cdr3_aa: CASSLDSTDTQYF
v_call: TRBV29-1; j_call: TRBJ1-5; cdr3_aa: CSVTQGGSNQPQHF
v_call: TRBV30; j_call: TRBJ1-5; cdr3_aa: CAWSGDNTNQPQHF
v_call: TRBV30; j_call: TRBJ2-1; cdr3_aa: CAWSVTGASLQFF
v_call: TRBV7-2; j_call: TRBJ2-5; cdr3_aa: CASNPGRHQETQYF
v_call: TRBV11-2; j_call: TRBJ2-7; cdr3_aa: CASSLAQTQTGQYF
v_call: TRBV6-1; j_call: TRBJ1-6; cdr3_aa: CASSERRTAYSPLHF
v_call: TRBV29-1; j_call: TRBJ2-7; cdr3_aa: CSVESQTGEKYF
v_call: TRBV5-6; j_call: TRBJ2-7; cdr3_aa: CASSFYPIGAREQYF
v_call: TRBV7-9; j_call: TRBJ1-1; cdr3_aa: CASSLRQVTEAFF
v_call: TRBV7-8; j_call: TRBJ2-1; cdr3_aa: CASSLGRVNEQFF
v_call: TRBV5-1; j_call: TRBJ2-3; cdr3_aa: CASKDFYSGGADTQYF
v_call: TRBV11-2; j_call: TRBJ2-7; cdr3_aa: CASSTITRTSGFLPYEQYF
v_call: TRBV5-1; j_call: TRBJ2-7; cdr3_aa: CASNRDGAYEQYF
v_call: TRBV4-2; j_call: TRBJ2-6; cdr3_aa: CASSQGTGDSGANVLTF
v_call: TRBV13; j_call: TRBJ1-3; cdr3_aa: CASSLPSGNTIYF
v_call: TRBV7-9; j_call: TRBJ2-2; cdr3_aa: CASTSQSGGTGELFF
v_call: TRBV19; j_call: TRBJ1-2; cdr3_aa: CASIDGRGPSGGYTF
v_call: TRBV19; j_call: TRBJ1-5; cdr3_aa: CASSIAYNQPQHF
v_call: TRBV2; j_call: TRBJ1-4; cdr3_aa: CASRQLTNEKLFF
v_call: TRBV30; j_call: TRBJ1-2; cdr3_aa: CAWKRVRGYTF
v_call: TRBV5-8; j_call: TRBJ1-6; cdr3_aa: CASSLMGSSPLHF
v_call: TRBV15; j_call: TRBJ1-1; cdr3_aa: CATSREGRTGAGTEAFF
v_call: TRBV4-1; j_call: TRBJ1-5; cdr3_aa: CASSWDSNQPQHF
v_call: TRBV5-6; j_call: TRBJ1-2; cdr3_aa: CASSLQGINSGYTF
v_call: TRBV29-1; j_call: TRBJ1-1; cdr3_aa: CSASQGRMNTEAFF
v_call: TRBV11-2; j_call: TRBJ1-1; cdr3_aa: CASSPPRGTAEAFF
v_call: TRBV7-6; j_call: TRBJ2-1; cdr3_aa: CASSPSGYEQFF
v_call: TRBV5-1; j_call: TRBJ2-7; cdr3_aa: CASSFKGREQYF
v_call: TRBV7-2; j_call: TRBJ2-1; cdr3_aa: CASSPSGGNRYYNEQFF
v_call: TRBV5-1; j_call: TRBJ2-5; cdr3_aa: CASSFSSGEETQYF
v_call: TRBV7-2; j_call: TRBJ2-3; cdr3_aa: CASSSLTDTQYF
v_call: TRBV7-9; j_call: TRBJ1-1; cdr3_aa: CASSEGASTEAFF
v_call: TRBV10-2; j_call: TRBJ2-1; cdr3_aa: CAIGLGGEQFF
v_call: TRBV9; j_call: TRBJ2-3; cdr3_aa: CASSSQVGTGGLNTQYF
v_call: TRBV18; j_call: TRBJ2-5; cdr3_aa: CASSTGVETQYF
v_call: TRBV5-6; j_call: TRBJ2-1; cdr3_aa: CASSRPSGNEQFF
v_call: TRBV5-4; j_call: TRBJ2-2; cdr3_aa: CASSLREGELFF
v_call: TRBV5-1; j_call: TRBJ2-3; cdr3_aa: CASSVEGLAGTDTQYF
v_call: TRBV30; j_call: TRBJ2-4; cdr3_aa: CACRWTSGGTPYF
v_call: TRBV7-8; j_call: TRBJ1-5; cdr3_aa: CASSLGGGWQPQHF
v_call: TRBV6-6; j_call: TRBJ1-3; cdr3_aa: CASSPTTVGNTIYF
v_call: TRBV19; j_call: TRBJ2-2; cdr3_aa: CASSGTGTGELFF
v_call: TRBV18; j_call: TRBJ1-6; cdr3_aa: CASSPDGNSPLHF
v_call: TRBV6-5; j_call: TRBJ2-1; cdr3_aa: CASSYSWARSDEQFF
v_call: TRBV2; j_call: TRBJ2-3; cdr3_aa: CASSVGLAELTDTQYF
v_call: TRBV6-6; j_call: TRBJ2-5; cdr3_aa: CASSRTGTGVRETQYF
v_call: TRBV9; j_call: TRBJ1-1; cdr3_aa: CASSVVSGGEAFF
v_call: TRBV6-1; j_call: TRBJ2-7; cdr3_aa: CASSELAKVRGEQYF
v_call: TRBV4-1; j_call: TRBJ1-5; cdr3_aa: CASSSPTSNQPQHF
v_call: TRBV14; j_call: TRBJ1-1; cdr3_aa: CASSLQGTSTEAFF